The 8 T cell receptor beta chains below were found in one sample sequenced in a study of radiation and T cells in renal cell carcinoma. Time point reported: baseline pretreatment blood. Treatment denoted: 15 Gy SBRT to primary tumor, nephrectomy 4 weeks later. TCRdb's copy holds only in-frame clones and misses some; the assay was immunoSEQ multiplex PCR. The sample has 100,000 to 150,000 clones, about four fifths seen once. Sequenced here: blood, sampled from a patient whose treatment included radiotherapy and nephrectomy. The source is a woman aged 60-75 years with renal cell carcinoma.

The chain carries TRBV28 and TRBJ2-7, with 7 bases fitting TRBD1. CDR3 length: 15 residues. J gave up 4 bases and V 3 bases, and 9 bases lay outside the gene matches. The V gene's germline CDR1 is MDHEN and CDR2 SYDVKM. For the CDR3, the DNA is TGTGCCAGCAGTTTTAATGAGGGGGCTGTGTACGAGCAGTACTTC. Its protein product is CASSFNEGAVYEQYF.

The chain recombines TRBV28 with TRBJ2-3, with D maybe TRBD1 (6 bases). Germline CDR1 is MDHEN and CDR2 is SYDVKM. The length of the CDR3 is 15 residues. V was clipped by 3 bases and J by 8 bases, with 18 bases between them. CDR3 in amino acids: CASSFIPTGFGTQYF. The CDR3 DNA is TGTGCCAGCAGTTTTATTCCCACAGGGTTTGGTACGCAGTATTTT.

The V gene is TRBV27, the J gene TRBJ2-7; no definite D call. The CDR3 runs 13 residues. CDR1 MNHEY and CDR2 SMNVEV come from the germline V gene (reference sequence). V lost 3 bases and J lost 2, with 8 bases in between. The CDR3 nucleotides are TGTGCCAGCAGTTTTTTGCAGGCCTACGAGCAGTACTTC. Protein: CASSFLQAYEQYF.

The chain combines TRBV6-1 with TRBJ2-7; TRBD2 is a possible D gene (5 bases). Germline V gene sequence: CDR1 MNHNS, CDR2 SASEGT. V lost 5 bases and J 2 bases, leaving 13 bases between the germline ends. The CDR3 consists of 14 residues. The CDR3 nucleotides are TGTGCCAGCAGTCAAGGACTGCCCACCTACGAGCAGTACTTC. It yields the protein CASSQGLPTYEQYF.

The chain couples TRBV30 to TRBJ2-7, with D possibly being TRBD2 (5 bases). There are 14 residues in the CDR3. Trimming shortened V by 4 bases and J by 0 bases, and 13 bases separated the two germline ends. In germline, CDR1 is GTSNPN, CDR2 SVGIG (reference sequence). CDR3 DNA: TGTGCCTGGATTCCGCGGGTGAGCTCCTACGAGCAGTACTTC. Translation: CAWIPRVSSYEQYF. The whole variable domain, remainder taken from reference TRBV30 and TRBJ2-7, is SQTIHQWPATLVQPVGSPLSLECTVEGTSNPNLYWYRQAAGRGLQLLFYSVGIGQISSEVPQNLSASRPQDRQFILSSKKLLLSDSGFYLCAWIPRVSSYEQYFGPGTRLTVT.

CDR3 sequence: CASSFTGLEWYGYTF. The CDR3 bases are TGTGCCAGCAGCTTCACAGGCCTCGAGTGGTATGGCTACACCTTC. This chain links TRBV5-4 with TRBJ1-2, with D perhaps matching TRBD1 (5 bases). Trimming pared 2 bases from V and 5 bases from J, leaving 16 bases between. Germline V CDR1 and CDR2: SGHNT, YYREEE (reference sequence). The CDR3 is 15 residues long.

About this clone itself: The sample carries other DNA sequences with the same CDR3. V is TRBV28 and J is TRBJ2-3; D is undetermined. The CDR3 loop spans 11 amino acids. Per germline, CDR1 MDHEN and CDR2 SYDVKM. Between the trimmed V and J ends, which lost 6 bases and 2 bases, there was a span of 3 bases. CDR3 amino acids: CASSDTDTQYF. DNA of the CDR3: TGTGCCAGCAGCGACACAGATACGCAGTATTTT.

This chain uses TRBV29-1 with TRBJ1-2; tentative D call: TRBD1 (6 bases). The CDR3 loop spans 13 amino acids. The V end was cut by 5 bases, the J end by 4 bases, with 14 bases between. Per germline, CDR1 SQVTM and CDR2 ANQGSEA. DNA for the CDR3: TGCAGCGTTAGCGCAGGGGACGGCTATGGCTACACCTTC. This gives the protein CSVSAGDGYGYTF.